This T cell receptor (beta chain) is drawn from a study of blood T cell repertoires in COVID-19. Looking at the study overall: Researchers got acute and convalescent COVID-19 samples from the United States, Italy and Spain. In each case, the material was cDNA or gDNA derived from T cells, B-cell-depleted T cells, or PBMCs.

Original processing methods: Reference gene primers were amplified, and this amplification served to estimate nucleated cell counts. Using immunoSEQ multiplex PCR, the repertoire was profiled, and TCRdb retains in-frame clones only, with some absent. That table is the source of V, J and clone size, and D and trimming were worked out from the DNA. The table includes approximately 260,000 clones, around 80% detected once. Unmatched junction bases numbered 11, after V lost 3 bases and J lost 8 bases. CDR1 is LNHDA and CDR2 is SQIVND in the germline V gene (reference sequence). The CDR3 spans 16 residues.

The source material was PBMCs or T cells enriched from blood (not recorded which). V gene TRBV19 combines with J gene TRBJ2-4; 9 bases fit TRBD1. The clonotype was recovered from a man aged 25-45 years with acute COVID-19. The CDR3 sequence: CASSISPGTGSDIQYF. For the CDR3, the DNA is TGTGCCAGTAGTATTTCCCCCGGGACAGGGTCGGACATTCAGTACTTC.